Listed below are T cell receptor beta chains from one sample, sequenced in a study of T cell repertoires in cytomegalovirus infection. No antigen has been identified for these receptors. TCRdb reanalysed the reads using MiXCR and keeps one entry per CDR3 protein. The table records some 560,000 distinct CDR3 sequences, just under 40% of them present only once. The sample was cultured PBMCs, taken from culture after CMV antigen stimulation. The receptor set was obtained from a human donor in good health (CMV status not recorded). Some clones in this sample may be carry-over from other donors' samples. The CDR3 runs from the conserved cysteine through the conserved F or W. D genes are given only for firm matches. Rows give clone size only sometimes, using once, few, many, or a class for an expanded clone.

size | J | D | length | V | DNA | CDR3
few | TRBJ2-1 | - | 16 | TRBV6-1 | TGTGCCAGCAGTACGGGACTCTTAAGGCCCTACAATGAGCAGTTCTTC | CASSTGLLRPYNEQFF
- | TRBJ2-1 | TRBD2 | 16 | TRBV7-2 | TGTGCCAGCAGCCCCCCTAGGGCTAGCGGGAATCATGAGCAGTTCTTC | CASSPPRASGNHEQFF
- | TRBJ2-1 | - | 13 | TRBV7-2 | TGTGCCAGCAGGGGGGTTTTGTGGAGTGAGCAGTTCTTC | CASRGVLWSEQFF
- | TRBJ1-1 | TRBD1 | 14 | TRBV20-1 | TGCAGTGCTAGAGCGACAGGGTCAGGCACTGAAGCTTTCTTT | CSARATGSGTEAFF
- | TRBJ2-5 | TRBD1 | 15 | TRBV5-1 | TGCGCCAGCAGCTTGGGACAGGGTCAACAAGAGACCCAGTACTTC | CASSLGQGQQETQYF
- | TRBJ2-1 | - | 16 | TRBV7-6 | TGTGCCAGCAGCCCAAGTGGGGTCCCTTTCTACAATGAGCAGTTCTTC | CASSPSGVPFYNEQFF
- | TRBJ2-7 | - | 13 | TRBV5-6 | TGTGCCAGCAACCGGCCCCCCCTCTACGAGCAGTACTTC | CASNRPPLYEQYF
- | TRBJ2-1 | TRBD2 | 15 | TRBV5-8 | TGTGCCAGCAGCTTGGAGGGGAGGGTCTACAATGAGCAGTTCTTC | CASSLEGRVYNEQFF
many | TRBJ1-6 | - | 13 | TRBV7-2 | TGTGCCAGCAGCTTGCTCTATAATTCACCCCTCCACTTT | CASSLLYNSPLHF
- | TRBJ2-2 | - | 13 | TRBV28 | TGTGCCAGCAATCAGGGGGGCACCGGGGAGCTGTTTTTT | CASNQGGTGELFF
- | TRBJ1-1 | - | 14 | TRBV12-3/TRBV12-4 | TGTGCCAGCACCCCAATGGGGTCGAACACTGAAGCTTTCTTT | CASTPMGSNTEAFF
- | TRBJ1-3 | - | 15 | TRBV9 | TGTGCCAGCAGCGTAGCGTCGCAGCGCGGAAACACCATATATTTT | CASSVASQRGNTIYF
- | TRBJ2-5 | TRBD1 | 15 | TRBV7-7 | TGTGCCAGCAGCCCGACCGGGACAGGCGGAGAGACCCAGTACTTC | CASSPTGTGGETQYF
- | TRBJ1-5 | - | 14 | TRBV4-1 | TGCGCCAGCAGCCAAGAAGGAGCAAATCAGCCCCAGCATTTT | CASSQEGANQPQHF
- | TRBJ1-1 | - | 15 | TRBV15 | TGTGCCACCAGCAAGAAGACTCAGTGGAGGTCCCACGCTTTCTTT | CATSKKTQWRSHAFF
few | TRBJ1-4 | - | 14 | TRBV7-2 | TGTGCCAGCAGCTCCCGGGACGGTGGTGAAAAACTGTTTTTT | CASSSRDGGEKLFF
- | TRBJ2-1 | TRBD2 | 14 | TRBV7-8 | TGTGCCAGCAGCACTCTAGCGGTATACAATGAGCAGTTCTTC | CASSTLAVYNEQFF
many | TRBJ2-2 | - | 18 | TRBV6-5 | TGTGCCAGCAGTTACGGGTGGGAGCGGGTAGCGAACACCGGGGAGCTGTTTTTT | CASSYGWERVANTGELFF
- | TRBJ2-7 | TRBD2 | 17 | TRBV19 | TGTGCCAGTAGTATCAAGGCTAGCGGAGCCCCCTCCTACGAGCAGTACTTC | CASSIKASGAPSYEQYF
- | TRBJ2-3 | TRBD2 | 13 | TRBV19 | TGTGCCAGTAGTGCCACTCTAGCGGGATGGCAGTATTTT | CASSATLAGWQYF
few | TRBJ2-1 | - | 16 | TRBV6-5 | TGTGCCAGCAGTAGGGGAACTTCCAGCTCCTACAATGAGCAGTTCTTC | CASSRGTSSSYNEQFF
- | TRBJ1-2 | TRBD1 | 14 | TRBV12-3/TRBV12-4 | TGTGCCAGCAGTGTACAGGGGGCTCTGGGGGGCTACACCTTC | CASSVQGALGGYTF
- | TRBJ1-3 | - | 16 | TRBV7-7 | TGTGCCAGCAGCTTCTCAGGAGAAAGCTCTGGAAACACCATATATTTT | CASSFSGESSGNTIYF
- | TRBJ2-7 | TRBD1 | 14 | TRBV5-1 | TGCGCCAGCAGCCGGGAATTGACAGGGAACGAGCAGTACTTC | CASSRELTGNEQYF
- | TRBJ2-2 | TRBD1 | 15 | TRBV2 | TGTGCCAGCAGCGAGCGGTCAGGGGGCACCGGGGAGCTGTTTTTT | CASSERSGGTGELFF
- | TRBJ2-3 | - | 16 | TRBV5-1 | TGCGCCAGCAGCCTAGTGGGTGGTGCGATCACAGATACGCAGTATTTT | CASSLVGGAITDTQYF
- | TRBJ2-1 | - | 13 | TRBV28 | TGTGCCAGCAGGCGACGGTCCTACAATGAGCAGTTCTTC | CASRRRSYNEQFF
- | TRBJ1-5 | TRBD1 | 14 | TRBV7-9 | TGTGCCAGCAGCTTAGAGGGACAGATTCAGCCCCAGCATTTT | CASSLEGQIQPQHF
- | TRBJ1-3 | - | 15 | TRBV4-1 | TGCGCCAGCAGCCGCGGGGTAAACTCTGGAAACACCATATATTTT | CASSRGVNSGNTIYF
few | TRBJ2-3 | - | 13 | TRBV12-3/TRBV12-4 | TGTGCCAGCAGTCCCATCCTCACAGATACGCAGTATTTT | CASSPILTDTQYF
few | TRBJ2-7 | - | 13 | TRBV10-3 | TGTGCCATCAGTGAGGGGACCACATACGAGCAGTACTTC | CAISEGTTYEQYF
few | TRBJ1-2 | - | 13 | TRBV12-3/TRBV12-4 | TGTGCCAGCAGTATCCTTATGGGCGGCGGCTACACCTTC | CASSILMGGGYTF
few | TRBJ1-2 | - | 15 | TRBV7-2 | TGTGCCAGCAGGTACCGCCTCCAGGCAAACTATGGCTACACCTTC | CASRYRLQANYGYTF
many | TRBJ1-2 | - | 13 | TRBV5-5 | TGTGCCAGCAGCTTCGCAGGGGATTATGGCTACACCTTC | CASSFAGDYGYTF
- | TRBJ2-5 | - | 12 | TRBV12-3/TRBV12-4 | TGTGCCAGCAGTTTCTCTGCGGAGACCCAGTACTTC | CASSFSAETQYF
- | TRBJ2-2 | - | 14 | TRBV14 | TGTGCCAGCAGCCAAACCAGGGACACCGGGGAGCTGTTTTTT | CASSQTRDTGELFF
- | TRBJ2-1 | TRBD1 | 19 | TRBV7-8 | TGTGCCAGCAACTATCCCGGGACAGGGGTCGCCTGGAGGAACAATGAGCAGTTCTTC | CASNYPGTGVAWRNNEQFF
many | TRBJ2-7 | - | 13 | TRBV7-2 | TGTGCCAGCAGCTTAAACAGGGTGCACGAGCAGTACTTC | CASSLNRVHEQYF
- | TRBJ2-7 | TRBD2 | 15 | TRBV7-2 | TGTGCCAGCAGCCTAATAGCGGGAGTACCCTACGAGCAGTACTTC | CASSLIAGVPYEQYF
- | TRBJ2-2 | - | 13 | TRBV19 | TGTGCCAGCTCCCGTGCGGGGAGCGGGGAGCTGTTTTTT | CASSRAGSGELFF
- | TRBJ2-7 | TRBD1 | 15 | TRBV11-2 | TGTGCCAGCAGCGGCTGGCAGGACAGGACCAACGAGCAGTACTTC | CASSGWQDRTNEQYF
- | TRBJ1-1 | - | 12 | TRBV12-3/TRBV12-4 | TGTGCCAGCAGTCCCTGGGGGGCTGAAGCTTTCTTT | CASSPWGAEAFF
few | TRBJ2-3 | - | 16 | TRBV7-2 | TGTGCCAGCAGCTTAAATGGCGGGGCTAACACAGATACGCAGTATTTT | CASSLNGGANTDTQYF
- | TRBJ2-7 | - | 13 | TRBV20-1 | TGCAGTGCTACACTCAGACAGGTCCACGAGCAGTACTTC | CSATLRQVHEQYF
- | TRBJ2-5 | - | 15 | TRBV11-2 | TGTGCCAGCAGTTTAACCGGGACATGGGAAGAGACCCAGTACTTC | CASSLTGTWEETQYF